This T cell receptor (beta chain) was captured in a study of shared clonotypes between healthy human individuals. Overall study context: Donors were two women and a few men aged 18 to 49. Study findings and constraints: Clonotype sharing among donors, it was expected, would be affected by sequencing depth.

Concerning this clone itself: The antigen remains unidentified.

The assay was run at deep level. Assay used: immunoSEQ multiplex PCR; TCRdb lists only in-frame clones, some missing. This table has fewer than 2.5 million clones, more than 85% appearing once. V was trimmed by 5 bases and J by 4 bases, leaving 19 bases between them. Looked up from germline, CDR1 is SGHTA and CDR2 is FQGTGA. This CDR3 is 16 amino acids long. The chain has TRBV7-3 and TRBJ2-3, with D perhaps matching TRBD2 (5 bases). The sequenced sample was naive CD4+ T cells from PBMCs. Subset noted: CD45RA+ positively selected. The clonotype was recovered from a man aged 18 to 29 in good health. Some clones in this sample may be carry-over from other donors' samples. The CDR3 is CASSPSGAGSADTQYF. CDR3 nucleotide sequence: TGTGCCAGCAGCCCGAGCGGAGCTGGCAGTGCAGATACGCAGTATTTT.